The source of this TCR beta chain is a study of blood T cell repertoires in COVID-19. Authors' data handling: Quantification of nucleated cells was approximated via reference gene primer amplification. TCRdb's copy holds only in-frame clones and misses some; the assay was immunoSEQ multiplex PCR. V and J calls and clone size are given by that table; D and trimming were obtained from the DNA. The sample carries fewer than 150,000 clones, approximately 80% recorded once. CDR1 is KGHSH and CDR2 is LQKENI in the germline V gene. The CDR3 spans 16 residues. V was shortened by 0 bases and J by 4 bases, with 15 bases between the two germline ends.

Input material: peripheral blood. The chain carries TRBV18 and TRBJ1-2; no firm D call. The sequence was obtained from a man between 65 and 85 years old with acute or convalescent COVID-19. The CDR3 spells CASSPPVGEFGYGYTF. In nucleotides, the CDR3 is TGTGCCAGCTCACCACCGGTGGGAGAGTTTGGCTATGGCTACACCTTC.